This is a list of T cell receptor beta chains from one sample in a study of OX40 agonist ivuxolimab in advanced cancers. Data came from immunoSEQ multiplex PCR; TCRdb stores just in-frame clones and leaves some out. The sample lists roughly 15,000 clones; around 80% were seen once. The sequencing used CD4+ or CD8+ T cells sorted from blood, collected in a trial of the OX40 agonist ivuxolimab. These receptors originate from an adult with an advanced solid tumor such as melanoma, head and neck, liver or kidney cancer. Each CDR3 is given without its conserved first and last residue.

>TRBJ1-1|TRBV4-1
ASSQLGGPAGTEAF
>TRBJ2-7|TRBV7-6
ASSLGSGGDYEQY
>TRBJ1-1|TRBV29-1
SVGTSNTEAF
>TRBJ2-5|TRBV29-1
SVRLETQY
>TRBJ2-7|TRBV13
ASTPAEGARYEQY
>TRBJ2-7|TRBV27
ASSAAGQGVEQY
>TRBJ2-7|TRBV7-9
ASSSALGGEYEQY
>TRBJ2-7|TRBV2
ASRSGYREGYEQY
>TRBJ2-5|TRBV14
ASSLLAGYQETQY
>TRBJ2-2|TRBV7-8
ASSPARILAGGGWELF
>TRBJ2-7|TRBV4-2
ASSQETSGPSYEQY
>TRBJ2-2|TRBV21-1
ASSKGGGRGRAGELF
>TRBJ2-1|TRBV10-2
ASSAGTSGYNEQF
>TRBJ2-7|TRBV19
ASSFSGSLSEQY
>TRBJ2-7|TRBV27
ASRQLSGGAAEQY
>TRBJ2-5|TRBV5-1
ASSLGAEETQY
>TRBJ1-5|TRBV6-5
ASSYSRTGGQPQH
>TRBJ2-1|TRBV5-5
ASSLDHVGDNEQF
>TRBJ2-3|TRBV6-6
ASSLGADTQY
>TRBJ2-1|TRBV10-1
ASSEQGEGYNEQF
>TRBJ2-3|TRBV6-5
ASSYGTSGPDTQY
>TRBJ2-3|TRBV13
ASSLGARDITDTQY
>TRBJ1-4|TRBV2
ASNSGTENEKLF
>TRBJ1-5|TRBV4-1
ASSQFRVGQPQH
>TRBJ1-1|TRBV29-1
SAFHVGEAF
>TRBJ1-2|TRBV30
ASWDSHGYT
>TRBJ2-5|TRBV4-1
ASSLQTGGVQETQY